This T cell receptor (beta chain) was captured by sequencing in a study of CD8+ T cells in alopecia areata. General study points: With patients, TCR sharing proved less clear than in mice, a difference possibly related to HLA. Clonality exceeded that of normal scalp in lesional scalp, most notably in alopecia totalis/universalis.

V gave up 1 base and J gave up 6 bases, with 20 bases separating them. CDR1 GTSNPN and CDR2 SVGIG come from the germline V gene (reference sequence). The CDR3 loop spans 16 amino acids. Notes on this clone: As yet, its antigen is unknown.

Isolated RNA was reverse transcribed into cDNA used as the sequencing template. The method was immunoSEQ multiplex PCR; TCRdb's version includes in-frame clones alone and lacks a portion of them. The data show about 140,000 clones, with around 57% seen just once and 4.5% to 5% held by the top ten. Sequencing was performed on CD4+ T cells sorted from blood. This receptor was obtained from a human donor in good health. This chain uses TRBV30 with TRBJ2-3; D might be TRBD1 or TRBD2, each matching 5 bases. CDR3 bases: TGTGCCTGGAGTGCCGTCGACCGGGGCGGTAAGGATACGCAGTATTTT. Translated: CAWSAVDRGGKDTQYF.